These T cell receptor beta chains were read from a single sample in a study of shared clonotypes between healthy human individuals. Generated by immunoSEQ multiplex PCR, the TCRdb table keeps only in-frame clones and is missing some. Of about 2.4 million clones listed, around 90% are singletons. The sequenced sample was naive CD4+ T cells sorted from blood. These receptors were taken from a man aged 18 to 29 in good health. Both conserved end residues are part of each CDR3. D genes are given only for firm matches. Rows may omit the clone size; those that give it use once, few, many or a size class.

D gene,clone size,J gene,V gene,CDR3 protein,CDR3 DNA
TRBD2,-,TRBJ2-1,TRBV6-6,CASSYSNSGGYNEQFF,TGTGCCAGCAGTTACTCAAATAGCGGGGGCTACAATGAGCAGTTCTTC
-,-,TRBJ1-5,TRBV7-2,CASSQRRNQPQHF,TGTGCCAGCAGCCAGAGACGGAATCAGCCCCAGCATTTT
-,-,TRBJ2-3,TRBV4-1,CASSQAQTRGTDTQYF,TGCGCCAGCAGCCAAGCACAAACCCGGGGCACAGATACGCAGTATTTT
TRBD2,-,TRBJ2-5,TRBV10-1,CASSSSPSGGRETQYF,TGCGCCAGCAGTTCTTCCCCTAGCGGGGGCAGGGAGACCCAGTACTTC
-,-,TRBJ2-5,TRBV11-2,CASSLGRLETQYF,TGTGCCAGCAGCTTAGGACGTTTAGAGACCCAGTACTTC
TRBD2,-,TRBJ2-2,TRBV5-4,CASSLEAGGRTGELFF,TGTGCCAGCAGCTTGGAAGCGGGGGGGCGTACCGGGGAGCTGTTTTTT
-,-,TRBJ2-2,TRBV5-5,CASSLSPDNTGELFF,TGTGCCAGCAGCTTATCCCCGGACAACACCGGGGAGCTGTTTTTT
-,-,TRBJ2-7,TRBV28,CASSLLTVSYEQYF,TGTGCCAGCAGTTTACTAACAGTCTCCTACGAGCAGTACTTC
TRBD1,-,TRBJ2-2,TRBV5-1,CASSSQGADTGELFF,TGCGCCAGCAGCTCTCAGGGGGCGGACACCGGGGAGCTGTTTTTT
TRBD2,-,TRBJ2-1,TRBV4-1,CASSQEPGTSGFQFF,TGCGCCAGCAGCCAAGAGCCCGGGACTAGCGGTTTCCAGTTCTTC
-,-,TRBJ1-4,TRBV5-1,CASSGHLNEKLFF,TGCGCCAGCAGCGGTCATCTTAATGAAAAACTGTTTTTT
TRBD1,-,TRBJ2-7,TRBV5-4,CASSLGDRGPYEQYF,TGTGCCAGCAGCTTGGGGGACAGGGGCCCCTACGAGCAGTACTTC
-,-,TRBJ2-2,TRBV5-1,CASSLEQTNTGELFF,TGCGCCAGCAGCTTGGAACAGACGAACACCGGGGAGCTGTTTTTT
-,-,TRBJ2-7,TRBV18,CASSPSGILPYEQYF,TGTGCCAGCTCACCGTCCGGGATCTTACCCTACGAGCAGTACTTC
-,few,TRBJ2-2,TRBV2,CASSEDRAGELFF,TGTGCCAGCAGTGAAGACAGGGCCGGGGAGCTGTTTTTT
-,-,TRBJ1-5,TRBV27,CASSLTSNQPQHF,TGTGCCAGCAGTTTGACTAGCAATCAGCCCCAGCATTTT
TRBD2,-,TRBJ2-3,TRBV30,CAWSGGGYLDTQYF,TGTGCCTGGAGTGGCGGGGGGTATTTAGATACGCAGTATTTT
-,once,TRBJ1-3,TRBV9,CASSGRDGLSGNTIYF,TGTGCCAGCAGCGGCCGGGACGGTTTATCTGGAAACACCATATATTTT
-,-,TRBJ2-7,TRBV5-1,CASRATGRTEQYF,TGCGCCAGCAGGGCGACAGGCAGAACCGAGCAGTACTTC
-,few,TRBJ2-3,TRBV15,CATSRDPADTQYF,TGTGCCACCAGCAGAGATCCGGCAGATACGCAGTATTTT
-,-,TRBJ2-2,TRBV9,CASSGAGFTGELFF,TGTGCCAGCAGCGGGGCGGGCTTCACCGGGGAGCTGTTTTTT
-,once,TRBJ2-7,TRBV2,CASTQNGIYEQYF,TGTGCCAGCACCCAGAACGGCATCTACGAGCAGTACTTC
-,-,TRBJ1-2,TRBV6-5,CASRQPGVRSDGYTF,TGTGCCAGCAGGCAACCAGGGGTCCGGTCGGATGGCTACACCTTC
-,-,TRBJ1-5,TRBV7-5,CARSLGTGGAGQPQHF,TGTGCCAGAAGCTTAGGGACAGGGGGGGCAGGTCAGCCCCAGCATTTT
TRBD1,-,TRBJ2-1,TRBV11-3,CASSIGQGSYNEQFF,TGTGCCAGCAGCATCGGACAGGGAAGCTACAATGAGCAGTTCTTC